The 3 T cell receptor beta chains presented below share a single source sample, sequenced in a study of CD8+ T cells in alopecia areata. Treatment of the sample: oral pan-JAK inhibitor, 5-10 mg twice daily. cDNA serving as the sequencing template came from extracted, reverse transcribed RNA. Measured with immunoSEQ multiplex PCR; TCRdb has only the in-frame clones, and not every one. The data contain approximately 100,000 clones, roughly 60% of them singletons. Sample: CD8+ T cells sorted from blood, taken between weeks 55 and 65, from a patient treated with tofacitinib. These receptors all come from a human donor with alopecia areata.

This chain joins TRBV2 and TRBJ2-3; unclear D gene. The length of the CDR3 is 15 residues. V was cut by 6 bases and J by 1 base, with 14 bases left in between. Per germline, CDR1 SNHLY and CDR2 FYNNEI. The CDR3 DNA is TGTGCCAGCAGGGAGACAAGAACCCGCACAGATACGCAGTATTTT. Amino acids: CASRETRTRTDTQYF.

In this sample, this clone turned up a few times. The chain links TRBV14 to TRBJ2-3; 8 bases agree with TRBD1. CDR1 and CDR2 (germline): SGHDN, FVKESK. This CDR3 region has 16 residues. V lost 0 bases to trimming and J lost 3 bases; unmatched junction nucleotides: 5. The CDR3, as DNA: TGTGCCAGCAGCCAAGATGCAGGGGGCGAAACAGATACGCAGTATTTT. It specifies CASSQDAGGETDTQYF.

The chain recombines TRBV14 with TRBJ2-7; D might be TRBD1 (6 bases). Germline V CDR1 and CDR2: SGHDN, FVKESK. The germline V and J ends were trimmed by 3 bases and 3 bases, with 9 bases remaining between them. The CDR3 length is 13 residues. The CDR3 spells CASSQVGHYEQYF. The CDR3 DNA reads as TGTGCCAGCAGCCAGGTGGGACACTACGAGCAGTACTTC.